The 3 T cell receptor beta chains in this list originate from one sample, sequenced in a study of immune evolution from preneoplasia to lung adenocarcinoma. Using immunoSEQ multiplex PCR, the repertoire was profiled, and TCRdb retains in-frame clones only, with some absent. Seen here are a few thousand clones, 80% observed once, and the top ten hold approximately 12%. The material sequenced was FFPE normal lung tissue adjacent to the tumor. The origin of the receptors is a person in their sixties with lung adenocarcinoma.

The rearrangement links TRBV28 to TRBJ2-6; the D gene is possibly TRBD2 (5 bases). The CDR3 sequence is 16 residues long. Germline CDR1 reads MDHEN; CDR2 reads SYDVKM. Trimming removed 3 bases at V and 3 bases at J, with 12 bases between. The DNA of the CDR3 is TGTGCCAGCAGTTTCCGAGGGATTCTTGGGGCCAACGTCCTGACTTTC. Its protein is CASSFRGILGANVLTF.

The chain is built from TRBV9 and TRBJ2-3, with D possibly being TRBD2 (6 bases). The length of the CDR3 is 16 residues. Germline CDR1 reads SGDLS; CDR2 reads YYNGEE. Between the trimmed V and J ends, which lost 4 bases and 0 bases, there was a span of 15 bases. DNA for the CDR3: TGTGCCAGCAGCCCGGGCCTAGCGTCTAGCACAGATACGCAGTATTTT. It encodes CASSPGLASSTDTQYF.

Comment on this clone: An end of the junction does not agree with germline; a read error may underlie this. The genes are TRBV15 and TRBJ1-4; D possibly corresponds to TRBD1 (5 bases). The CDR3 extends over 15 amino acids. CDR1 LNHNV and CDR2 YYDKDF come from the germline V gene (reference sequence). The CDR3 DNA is TGTACCACCAGCAGAAGGGCAGGGATTCGGGAAAAACTGTTTTTT. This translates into CTTSRRAGIREKLFF. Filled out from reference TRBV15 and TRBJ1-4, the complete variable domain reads DAMVIQNPRYQVTQFGKPVTLSCSQTLNHNVMYWYQQKSSQAPKLLFHYYDKDFNNEADTPDNFQSRRPNTSFCFLDIRSPGLGDTAMYLCTTSRRAGIREKLFFGSGTQLSVL.